This T cell receptor (beta chain) derives from a study of blood T cell repertoires in COVID-19. For the study at large: Samples representing acute and convalescent COVID-19 were sourced from the United States, Italy and Spain. Sources were T cells, B-cell-depleted T cells, or PBMCs; the material itself was cDNA or gDNA.

This CDR3 has 13 amino acids. CDR1 SGHDT and CDR2 YYEEEE come from the germline V gene. V was pared by 5 bases and J by 2 bases, with 4 bases of the junction left unmatched. In the original analysis: Reference gene primer amplification yielded estimated nucleated cell counts. Here immunoSEQ multiplex PCR was the method, and the copy in TCRdb shows in-frame clones only, minus some. V, J and clone size derive from that table, while D and trimming were established from the DNA sequence. The repertoire includes tens of thousands of clones, more than 75% of them detected once, and approximately 13% sits in the top ten.

The chain is built from TRBV5-6 and TRBJ2-7; 7 nucleotides line up with TRBD1. The clonotype was recovered from a human donor in a cohort sampled during active COVID-19. The donor label of this sample is uncertain. Sequenced input: peripheral blood. The CDR3, as DNA: TGTGCCAGCAGATACACAGGGGCCTACGAGCAGTACTTC. Translation gives CASRYTGAYEQYF.